This T cell receptor beta chain was obtained from a study of T cells in localized non-small cell lung cancer. Notes on the study in general: Median detection of top 100 tumor clones in adjacent lung was 57 clones. Higher blood T cell density tracked longer overall survival. Heterogeneity stays possible, as sequencing covered only one tumor region. Uninvolved adjacent lung, not tumor, had the highest T cell clonality.

Repertoires were generated with immunoSEQ multiplex PCR, while TCRdb's copy carries only in-frame clones and drops some. This sample has 86,000 or so clones, with around four fifths found just once. Turning to this clone: Its cognate antigen is unknown.

Deletions cut 5 bases from V and 6 bases from J, with 17 bases between. Germline-derived CDR1 and CDR2 are SGHAT and FQNNGV. This CDR3 has 15 residues. The TCR was taken from a man aged 35-69 years with stage I lung adenocarcinoma. V is TRBV11-2 and J is TRBJ1-5; D not resolved. Sequencing used peripheral blood, obtained before any cancer treatment. CDR3 DNA: TGTGCCAGCAGCCCGGCGGGGAGCTGGGGTCAGCCCCAGCATTTT. It yields the protein CASSPAGSWGQPQHF.